This T cell receptor (beta chain) was retrieved from a study of blood T cell repertoires in COVID-19 (dated by TCRdb to the early 2020s). Regarding the study in general: Samples from collaborators originated in the United States, Italy and Spain and spanned both the acute and convalescent phases of COVID-19. The material from the prospective study consisted of cDNA or gDNA derived from T cells, B-cell-depleted T cells, or PBMCs. Deeply sampled blood TCRbeta repertoires from subjects exposed to, actively infected with, or recovered from COVID-19 were included in the dataset. The repertoires were made available in a free public database intended to serve as a resource for research on the immune response to SARS-CoV-2. Samples were obtained from the ongoing ImmuneRACE study (first 160 participants) and from roughly 1,300 subjects provided by 6 global collaborators. Sample metadata almost always included a de-identified subject ID, COVID-19 status, age in years and sex. Where available, HLA class I and class II types were taken from metadata supplied by the sample provider and were not determined by assay-based typing. Summary of the overall study and its limitations: The quantity of clinical and demographic metadata differed by source and by participant and was supplied without curation.

Concerning this clone itself: Its antigen specificity is not known. It has no much larger one-base neighbor in the sample; base qualities were not kept.

Whole blood was collected in K2EDTA tubes by collaborating institutions according to the institutions' own protocols. Collaborator samples were shipped for TCRbeta analysis as frozen whole blood, isolated PBMCs, or DNA extracted from either sample type. TCRbeta CDR3 regions were amplified from genomic DNA by means of the immunoSEQ Assay, a bias-controlled multiplex PCR. Per the authors' processing: The number of nucleated cells in each sample was estimated by amplification of reference gene primers within the assay. To quantify the absolute abundance of each unique TCRbeta CDR3 rearrangement, sequence reads were collapsed and filtered. For each sample, productive Simpson clonality was calculated as the square root of Simpson's diversity index over productive rearrangements. TCRdb holds this immuneACCESS table with in-frame rearrangements only. Some clones are missing; in checked studies, unresolved V genes explain under half, and the rest has no known cause. The V and J calls and the clone size are those of that table, but D and trimming were determined from the DNA. Within this sample are 35,000 to 50,000 clones, with about 70% of them counted one time only. The ten largest make up 61% of the sample.

This sequence was found in a man older than 75 with acute or convalescent COVID-19. Sequencing was performed on peripheral blood.

The nucleotide sequence is given as TGTGCCAGCTCACCAAGGACAGGGGGGGATGAAGCTTTCTTT. Translation gives CASSPRTGGDEAFF. The receptor chain draws on TRBV18 and TRBJ1-1; 10 junctional bases match TRBD1. Its CDR3 holds 14 amino acids, cysteine through phenylalanine. The sequence is cut down to CDR3 DNA, 42 bases in frame from base 1. CDR1 and CDR2 (KGHSH, LQKENI) derive from the germline V gene. V ends up 2 bases short and J 7 bases short, with an unmatched junction base count of 4.